The entry that follows covers one T cell receptor (beta chain) sequence. Its antigen is currently unknown. The sample is drawn from a study of CD8+CD57+ T cells in acquired aplastic anemia. For the study at large: Sorted CD4+ and CD8+ cells gave a mean 3.2 ug DNA, range roughly 0.18 to 30 ug.

Using genomic DNA as the template, TCR beta VDJ and CDR3 profiling was carried out. TCRdb called the reads again in MiXCR, with one record for every CDR3 protein. The sample records 200,000 or so distinct CDR3 sequences, 55% to 70% being singletons. V was pared by 6 bases and J by 6 bases, with 14 bases between. The CDR3 has 14 residues. Germline V gives CDR1 SSHAT, CDR2 FNYEAQ (reference sequence). Study-level results: CD8+ Simpson's diversity did not differ significantly between patients and controls. Patients and controls had in common approximately 30 CD8+ CDR3 sequences.

Sequencing was carried out using sorted CD4+, CD8+, or CD8+CD57+ T cells (not recorded which) from PBMCs. The V call is TRBV7-7, the J call TRBJ2-2; no clear D. The receptor comes from a human donor with severe aplastic anemia or a healthy control (not recorded which). CDR3 DNA sequence: TGTGCCAGCAGACCTGGTGACGCCGCCGGGGAGCTGTTTTTT. Its protein product is CASRPGDAAGELFF. Complete variable domain (other parts from reference TRBV7-7 and TRBJ2-2): GAGVSQSPRYKVTKRGQDVTLRCDPISSHATLYWYQQALGQGPEFLTYFNYEAQPDKSGLPSDRFSAERPEGSISTLTIQRTEQRDSAMYRCASRPGDAAGELFFGEGSRLTVL.